The 17 T cell receptor beta chains given below trace back to one sample, sequenced in a study of identical twins. Via MiXCR, TCRdb re-called the 5' RACE reads, giving one row per CDR3 protein. The table lists 1.5 million or so distinct CDR3 sequences, about 31% of them singletons, with around 0.3% in the top ten. The specimen was cord blood. The receptors here all came from a newborn girl in good health.

This clonotype was observed a handful of times. The rearrangement links TRBV2 to TRBJ2-3, with D possibly TRBD1 on 6 matching bases. The germline V gene encodes CDR1 SNHLY and CDR2 FYNNEI. The CDR3 sequence is 16 residues long. Trimming removed 0 bases at V and 3 bases at J, with 13 bases between. The CDR3 DNA reads TGTGCCAGCAGTGAAGCGCGACAGGCTTGGACAGATACGCAGTATTTT. This sequence encodes CASSEARQAWTDTQYF.

The CDR3: CASSGQGQGVSEQYF. The DNA of the CDR3 is TGCGCCAGCAGTGGGCAAGGACAGGGGGTTTCCGAGCAGTACTTC. The genes are TRBV10-2 and TRBJ2-7; 10 positions match TRBD1. The germline V gene has CDR1 WSHSY and CDR2 SAAADI. The length of the CDR3 is 15 residues. V lost 4 bases and J lost 6; bases outside the gene matches: 9.

This clonotype turned up a few times. The genes are TRBV4-2 and TRBJ2-5, with TRBD2 matching over 8 bases. The germline V gene encodes CDR1 LGHNA and CDR2 YNFKEQ. The CDR3 consists of 17 residues. V was clipped by 2 bases and J by 11 bases; unmatched bases: 19. The CDR3 protein is CASSQSPIAGGTGEQYF. The CDR3, as DNA: TGTGCCAGCAGCCAATCGCCAATCGCGGGAGGTACGGGTGAGCAGTACTTC.

V usage is TRBV29-1 and J usage is TRBJ2-5, with a tentative D call TRBD1 (7 bases). The J call could be wrong; TRBJ2-7 is a better fit for the DNA end. The CDR3 length is 15 residues. CDR1 is SQVTM, CDR2 ANQGSEA, per germline. The CDR3 DNA reads TGCAGCGTTGAAATCGGGGGACAGAGGGTTTACGAGCAGTACTTC. It specifies CSVEIGGQRVYEQYF.

The table lists this clonotype with a count of one. The chain combines TRBV20-1 with TRBJ2-2; D gene ambiguous. Germline V CDR1 and CDR2: DFQATT, SNEGSKA (reference sequence). CDR3 length: 13 amino acids. Trimming left V 3 bases short and J 3 bases short, with 8 bases between. The CDR3 region is CSASLSHTGELFF. CDR3 nucleotide sequence: TGCAGTGCTAGCCTGAGCCACACCGGGGAGCTGTTTTTT.

The chain links TRBV7-2 to TRBJ1-4, with D possibly TRBD1 on 5 matching bases. The length of the CDR3 is 14 residues. Looked up from germline, CDR1 is SGHTA and CDR2 is FQGNSA. V lost 6 bases and J 5 bases, leaving 13 bases between the germline ends. CDR3 protein: CASRPGTVNEKLFF. The CDR3 coding sequence is TGTGCCAGCAGACCCGGGACTGTAAATGAAAAACTGTTTTTT.

This clonotype came up many times. CDR3 loop: CASSLGYSTSYEQYF. The CDR3 nucleotides read TGTGCCAGCAGCTTAGGCTATAGTACGTCCTACGAGCAGTACTTC. The rearrangement joins TRBV7-2 to TRBJ2-7; D remains ambiguous. Germline values: CDR1 SGHTA, CDR2 FQGNSA. The length of the CDR3 is 15 residues. Trimming left V 1 base short and J 1 base short, with 11 bases between.

V gene TRBV25-1 combines with J gene TRBJ1-1; no clear D gene. The CDR3 consists of 13 residues. The germline V gene has CDR1 MGHDK and CDR2 SYGVNS. The V and J ends lost 5 bases and 1 base respectively, with 8 bases between them. The CDR3 nucleotides are TGTGCCAGCAGTACGAGTAGGAACACTGAAGCTTTCTTT. It specifies CASSTSRNTEAFF.

The table lists this clonotype with a few counts. This chain links TRBV29-1 with TRBJ2-7, with 7 bases identical to TRBD2. The CDR3 spans 17 residues. V lost 4 bases and J lost 3; bases outside the gene matches: 18. Germline assignment: CDR1 SQVTM and CDR2 ANQGSEA. CDR3 coding DNA: TGCAGCGTTGCCCCAAGGCTACCGGGACTACCAGGCTACGAGCAGTACTTC. It yields the protein CSVAPRLPGLPGYEQYF.

About this clonotype itself: In this CDR3 the conserved last residue, phenylalanine or tryptophan, is missing, so a read error is likely. The genes are TRBV27 and TRBJ1-4; 7 positions match TRBD1. CDR3 length equals 14 residues. The germline CDR1 and CDR2 sequences are MNHEY and SMNVEV (reference sequence). The trim removed 6 bases at V and 3 bases at J, leaving 4 bases unmatched. CDR3 sequence: CASRRDRPNEKLFY. The CDR3 nucleotides are TGTGCCAGCAGGCGGGACAGACCTAATGAAAAACTGTTTTAT.

The V call is TRBV12-3 or TRBV12-4, the J call TRBJ2-7; 9 nucleotides line up with TRBD1. The ends lost 3 bases at V and 3 bases at J; junction bases unmatched: 9. This CDR3 is built from 16 residues. The CDR3 nucleotides are TGTGCCAGCAGTTTCGGACAGGGGCGTGCGTACTACGAGCAGTACTTC. Protein: CASSFGQGRAYYEQYF.

This clonotype has a handful of counts. The rearrangement uses TRBV20-1 and TRBJ1-2; D may be TRBD1 (5 bases). CDR3 length: 13 residues. The V end lost 6 bases, the J end lost 4 bases, and 15 bases lay between the germline ends. Germline lookup yields CDR1 DFQATT and CDR2 SNEGSKA (reference sequence). The CDR3 bases are TGCAGTGCCATGGACCCAGGGCGCTATGGCTACACCTTC. It yields the protein CSAMDPGRYGYTF.

Of note for this clonotype: The junction differs from germline at one of its ends, possibly a read error. The chain links TRBV24-1 to TRBJ2-1; TRBD2 matches at 9 bases. Germline lookup yields CDR1 KGHDR and CDR2 SFDVKD. The CDR3 covers 18 residues. The CDR3 DNA sequence: TGTGCCACCAGTGATTCGATCAGCGGGAGGCCTTTCTACGATGAGCAGTTCTTC. It specifies CATSDSISGRPFYDEQFF.

This clonotype was seen only a few times. The chain couples TRBV4-1 to TRBJ2-3; 13 positions agree with TRBD2. CDR1 MGHRA and CDR2 YSYEKL come from the germline V gene. CDR3 length equals 18 residues. After removal of 0 bases from V and 1 base from J, the junction contained 4 bases not matched to a gene. Here the CDR3 reads CASSQEKTSGRGTDTQYF. In DNA, the CDR3 is TGCGCCAGCAGCCAAGAGAAAACTAGCGGGAGGGGCACAGATACGCAGTATTTT.

This clonotype has only one observation. The V and J genes are TRBV7-2 and TRBJ1-2; 7 bases map to TRBD1. CDR3 size: 15 residues. Germline lookup yields CDR1 SGHTA and CDR2 FQGNSA. Germline trimming cut 5 bases from V and 5 bases from J; bases unmatched to any gene: 11. The CDR3 protein is CASSPRQGFGYGYTF. DNA of the CDR3: TGTGCCAGCAGCCCCCGACAGGGTTTCGGATATGGCTACACCTTC.

This sequence joins TRBV28 and TRBJ2-5, with unresolved D. The DNA end favors TRBJ2-7, so the J call may be wrong. The CDR3 sequence is 13 residues long. Germline loops: CDR1 MDHEN, CDR2 SYDVKM. CDR3 loop: CASSLPQAYEQYF. The CDR3 bases are TGTGCCAGCAGCTTGCCGCAAGCCTACGAGCAGTACTTC.

In regard to this clonotype: The junction does not match germline at one end; this may be a read error. The CDR3 region is CAGSESMTTGTQYF. Here the CDR3 DNA reads TGCGCCGGCAGTGAGTCTATGACCACAGGTACGCAGTATTTT. The J gene is TRBJ2-3, the V gene TRBV10-1, with a weak D call TRBD1 (5 bases). CDR1 and CDR2 (germline): WNHNN, SYGVQD (reference sequence). The CDR3 is 14 residues long.